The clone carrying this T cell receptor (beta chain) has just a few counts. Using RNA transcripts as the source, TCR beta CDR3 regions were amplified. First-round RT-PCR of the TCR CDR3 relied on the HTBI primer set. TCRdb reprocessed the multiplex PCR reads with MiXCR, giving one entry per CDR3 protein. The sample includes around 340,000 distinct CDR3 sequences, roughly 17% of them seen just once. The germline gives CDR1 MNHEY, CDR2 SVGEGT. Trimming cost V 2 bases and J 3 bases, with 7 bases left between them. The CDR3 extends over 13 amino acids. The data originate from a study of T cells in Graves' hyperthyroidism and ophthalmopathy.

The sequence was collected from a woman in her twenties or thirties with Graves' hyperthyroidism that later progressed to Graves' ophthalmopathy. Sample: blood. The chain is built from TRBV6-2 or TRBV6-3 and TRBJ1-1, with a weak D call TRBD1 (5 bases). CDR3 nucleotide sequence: TGTGCCAGCAGTTACACCAGGGACACTGAAGCTTTCTTT. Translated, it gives CASSYTRDTEAFF.